Listed below are T cell receptor beta chains from one sample, sequenced in a study of CD8+ T cells in alopecia areata. This table comes from immunoSEQ multiplex PCR, and its TCRdb copy is limited to in-frame clones, with some not included. The sample has approximately 140,000 clones; about 88% are singletons. The source was CD8+ T cells sorted from blood, collected at week 4, from a patient treated with tofacitinib. These receptors were taken from a human donor with alopecia areata. The CDR3 runs from the conserved cysteine through the conserved F or W. Fields, in order: CDR3 DNA, CDR3 protein, D gene, V gene, J gene, clone size. D genes are given only for firm matches. For some rows the clone size is stated as once, few or many, or as a class when expanded; others skip it.

DNA: TGTGCCAGCAGCTTACTAACAGATCAGCCCCAGCATTTT
CDR3: CASSLLTDQPQHF
D: NA
V: TRBV7-9
J: TRBJ1-5
size: once

DNA: TGCGCCAGCAGCCAGACAAGCACAGATACGCAGTATTTT
CDR3: CASSQTSTDTQYF
D: NA
V: TRBV4-1
J: TRBJ2-3
size: NA

DNA: TGCGCCAGCAGCCAAGAGCGGGGCAATCAGCCCCAGCATTTT
CDR3: CASSQERGNQPQHF
D: NA
V: TRBV4-1
J: TRBJ1-5
size: NA

DNA: TGTGCCAGCAGTGCATTGACAGGCTCTACCTTC
CDR3: CASSALTGSTF
D: NA
V: TRBV6-1
J: TRBJ1-2
size: NA

DNA: TGCAGCGTTGAACTGGACAGCCCCTACGAGCAGTACTTC
CDR3: CSVELDSPYEQYF
D: NA
V: TRBV29-1
J: TRBJ2-7
size: once

DNA: TGTGCCACCAGCAGAACCGCTAGCGGGCTCTCCTACGAGCAGTACTTC
CDR3: CATSRTASGLSYEQYF
D: TRBD2
V: TRBV15
J: TRBJ2-7
size: NA

DNA: TGTGCCAGCAGCGTAGAACAGGGGAGCTACGAGCAGTACTTC
CDR3: CASSVEQGSYEQYF
D: TRBD1
V: TRBV9
J: TRBJ2-7
size: NA

DNA: TGTGCCGGGGGGACAGCGAACACTGAAGCTTTCTTT
CDR3: CAGGTANTEAFF
D: TRBD1
V: TRBV2
J: TRBJ1-1
size: NA

DNA: TGTGCCAGCAGCCTAGAGCGCTACGAGCAGTACTTC
CDR3: CASSLERYEQYF
D: NA
V: TRBV7-9
J: TRBJ2-7
size: few

DNA: TGTGCTAGTGGCTCCCAGGGGCGCAACGAGCAGTACTTC
CDR3: CASGSQGRNEQYF
D: NA
V: TRBV12-5
J: TRBJ2-7
size: NA

DNA: TGTGCCAGCAGTGAATCGGGGGAGCTGTTTTTT
CDR3: CASSESGELFF
D: NA
V: TRBV9
J: TRBJ2-2
size: NA

DNA: TGTGCCAGCAGCTTAGGGTCGGGACAGTCCTACGAGCAGTACTTC
CDR3: CASSLGSGQSYEQYF
D: TRBD1
V: TRBV13
J: TRBJ2-7
size: NA

DNA: TGTGCCAGCAGCGGAGCCTACGAGCAGTACTTC
CDR3: CASSGAYEQYF
D: NA
V: TRBV9
J: TRBJ2-7
size: once

DNA: TGTGCCAGCAGTGATTTGGGTAACACTGAAGCTTTCTTT
CDR3: CASSDLGNTEAFF
D: NA
V: TRBV6-1
J: TRBJ1-1
size: NA

DNA: TGTGCCTGGAGAGGGATAGGGGGAAACTACAATGAGCAGTTCTTC
CDR3: CAWRGIGGNYNEQFF
D: NA
V: TRBV30
J: TRBJ2-1
size: NA

DNA: TGTGCCAGCAGTGATCTCAATCAAGGGAGGGCGGGAGTGTTTGAGCAGTACTTC
CDR3: CASSDLNQGRAGVFEQYF
D: TRBD2
V: TRBV2
J: TRBJ2-7
size: NA

DNA: TGTGCCAGCAGTTTTGACAGGGGCTCACCCCTCCACTTT
CDR3: CASSFDRGSPLHF
D: TRBD1
V: TRBV27
J: TRBJ1-6
size: NA

DNA: TGTGCCAGCACTAGCGGAACCTACAATGAGCAGTTCTTC
CDR3: CASTSGTYNEQFF
D: TRBD2
V: TRBV27
J: TRBJ2-1
size: NA

DNA: TGTGCCAGCAGTGTAACTTCTGTGGGGACAGATACGCAGTATTTT
CDR3: CASSVTSVGTDTQYF
D: NA
V: TRBV6-1
J: TRBJ2-3
size: few

DNA: TGCGCCAGCAGCCAAGATAGGGGTCAGCCCCAGCATTTT
CDR3: CASSQDRGQPQHF
D: NA
V: TRBV4-1
J: TRBJ1-5
size: NA

DNA: TGTGCCAGCAGTTCCGGGACACCCACTGAAGCTTTCTTT
CDR3: CASSSGTPTEAFF
D: NA
V: TRBV28
J: TRBJ1-1
size: once

DNA: TGCAGCTGCCGGGGAGGGGGATCGAACACCGGGGAGCTGTTTTTT
CDR3: CSCRGGGSNTGELFF
D: NA
V: TRBV29-1
J: TRBJ2-2
size: NA

DNA: TGCGCCAGCGGACTAGCGGGGGACAATGAGCAGTTCTTC
CDR3: CASGLAGDNEQFF
D: TRBD2
V: TRBV4-1
J: TRBJ2-1
size: NA

DNA: TGCGAGGGGGGGAGGGCCTACTACAATGAGCAGTTCTTC
CDR3: CEGGRAYYNEQFF
D: NA
V: TRBV5-4
J: TRBJ2-1
size: NA

DNA: TGTGCCAGCAGCCCCGGGACTAGCGGGGAAACCTACGAGCAGTACTTC
CDR3: CASSPGTSGETYEQYF
D: TRBD2
V: TRBV4-2
J: TRBJ2-7
size: NA

DNA: TGTGCCACCAGCAGAGATTTGGCTAGTCCTAGCACAGATACGCAGTATTTT
CDR3: CATSRDLASPSTDTQYF
D: NA
V: TRBV15
J: TRBJ2-3
size: few

DNA: TGTGCCTGGACAGGGTGGGGTGCCGGGGAGCTGTTTTTT
CDR3: CAWTGWGAGELFF
D: NA
V: TRBV30
J: TRBJ2-2
size: NA

DNA: TGTGCCAGCAGATCCCTCCGGGACAGGGGAAATTCGAACACCGGGGAGCTGTTTTTT
CDR3: CASRSLRDRGNSNTGELFF
D: TRBD1
V: TRBV7-9
J: TRBJ2-2
size: NA

DNA: TGTGCCAGTGGGGGGGCCGGGGAGCTGTTTTTT
CDR3: CASGGAGELFF
D: TRBD2
V: TRBV27
J: TRBJ2-2
size: NA

DNA: TGCGCCAGCAGCCAAAAAGGGGGCCTGGACACTGAAGCTTTCTTT
CDR3: CASSQKGGLDTEAFF
D: TRBD1
V: TRBV4-1
J: TRBJ1-1
size: NA

DNA: TGTGCCAGCAGCCAACTGCCGGGACAGGGCTCCTACAATGAGCAGTTCTTC
CDR3: CASSQLPGQGSYNEQFF
D: TRBD1
V: TRBV14
J: TRBJ2-1
size: NA

DNA: TGTGCCTGGCACTCAGCCCCTCAAGGACTAGCGGGGGTCTTCCGGAGCACAGATACGCAGTATTTT
CDR3: CAWHSAPQGLAGVFRSTDTQYF
D: TRBD2
V: TRBV30
J: TRBJ2-3
size: NA

DNA: TGTGCCAGTAGTACCGACCCGTCGGGATTAGCCAAAAACATTCAGTACTTC
CDR3: CASSTDPSGLAKNIQYF
D: NA
V: TRBV19
J: TRBJ2-4
size: few

DNA: TGTGCCAGCAGTTTGGTTTGGGCCCCTGGCTCTGGAAACACCATATATTTT
CDR3: CASSLVWAPGSGNTIYF
D: NA
V: TRBV27
J: TRBJ1-3
size: NA

DNA: TGCAGCGTACCCAGGGACGGGACTTACGAGCAGTACTTC
CDR3: CSVPRDGTYEQYF
D: NA
V: TRBV29-1
J: TRBJ2-7
size: NA

DNA: TGTGCCACCAGCAGGGAACTAGCGGGGACTTTCGAGCAGTACTTC
CDR3: CATSRELAGTFEQYF
D: TRBD2
V: TRBV15
J: TRBJ2-7
size: NA

DNA: TGCGCCAGCAGCCAAGACCCGGGAAACTACGAGCAGTACTTC
CDR3: CASSQDPGNYEQYF
D: NA
V: TRBV4-1
J: TRBJ2-7
size: NA

DNA: TGCAGCGTTGAAGCGTCGGACAGTTCCTACGAGCAGTACTTC
CDR3: CSVEASDSSYEQYF
D: NA
V: TRBV29-1
J: TRBJ2-7
size: NA

DNA: TGCGCCAGCAGCGATCGACCAAGCTCCTACAATGAGCAGTTCTTC
CDR3: CASSDRPSSYNEQFF
D: NA
V: TRBV5-1
J: TRBJ2-1
size: NA